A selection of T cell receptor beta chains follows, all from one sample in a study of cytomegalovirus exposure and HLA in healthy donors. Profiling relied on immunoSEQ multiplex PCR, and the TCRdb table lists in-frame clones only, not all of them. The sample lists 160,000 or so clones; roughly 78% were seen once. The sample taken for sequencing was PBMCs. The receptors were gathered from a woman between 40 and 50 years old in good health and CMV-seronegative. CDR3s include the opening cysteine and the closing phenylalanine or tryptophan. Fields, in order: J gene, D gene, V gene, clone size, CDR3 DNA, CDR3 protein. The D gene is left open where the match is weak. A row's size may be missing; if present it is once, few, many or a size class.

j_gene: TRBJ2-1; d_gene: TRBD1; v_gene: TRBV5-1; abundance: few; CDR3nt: TGCGCCAGCAGTCCTAGACAGGGTCCAAACAATGAGCAGTTCTTC; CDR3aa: CASSPRQGPNNEQFF
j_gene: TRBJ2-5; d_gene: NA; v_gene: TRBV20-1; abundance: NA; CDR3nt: TGCAGCTACTACGCCCTGGAGACCCAGTACTTC; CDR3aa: CSYYALETQYF
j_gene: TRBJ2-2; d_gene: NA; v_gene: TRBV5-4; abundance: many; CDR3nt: TGTGCCAGCAGCCGGTTTAGCGGCACCGGGGAGCTGTTTTTT; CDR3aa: CASSRFSGTGELFF
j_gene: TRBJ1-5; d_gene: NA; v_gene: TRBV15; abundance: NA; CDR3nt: TGTGCCACCAGCAAGGGGGTGGAGGCCCAGCATTTT; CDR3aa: CATSKGVEAQHF
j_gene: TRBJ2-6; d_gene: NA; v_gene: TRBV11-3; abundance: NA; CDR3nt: TGTGCCAGCAGCCCGCCCCCCAGACTTGGGGGGGCCAACGTCCTGACTTTC; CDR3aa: CASSPPPRLGGANVLTF
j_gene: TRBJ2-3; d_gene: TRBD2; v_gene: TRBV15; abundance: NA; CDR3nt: TGTGCCACCAGCCCCTTAGCGGGAGGGGGGACAGATACGCAGTATTTT; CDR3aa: CATSPLAGGGTDTQYF
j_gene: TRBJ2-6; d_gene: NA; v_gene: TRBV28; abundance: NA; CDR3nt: TGTGCCAGCCGTAAAGGGGGGGGGAGCTCTGGGGCCAACGTCCTGACTTTC; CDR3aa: CASRKGGGSSGANVLTF
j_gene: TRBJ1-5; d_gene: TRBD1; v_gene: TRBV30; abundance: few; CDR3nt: TGTGCCTGCGAGGGACAGGGCAATCAGCCCCAGCATTTT; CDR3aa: CACEGQGNQPQHF
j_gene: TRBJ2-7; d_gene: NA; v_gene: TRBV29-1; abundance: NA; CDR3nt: TGCAGCGTTGCGAGCCAGGGCGACGAGCAGTACTTC; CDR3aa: CSVASQGDEQYF
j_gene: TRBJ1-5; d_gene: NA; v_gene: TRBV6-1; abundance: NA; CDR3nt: TGTGCCATACGATGGGAGCGATATAGCAATCAGCCCCAGCATTTT; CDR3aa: CAIRWERYSNQPQHF
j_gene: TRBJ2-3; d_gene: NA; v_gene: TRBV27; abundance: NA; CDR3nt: TGTGCCAGCAGTTTATTACCGGGAAGAGGCACAGATACGCAGTATTTT; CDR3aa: CASSLLPGRGTDTQYF
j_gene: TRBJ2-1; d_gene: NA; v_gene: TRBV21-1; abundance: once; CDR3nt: TGTGCCAGCAAAACCCCTCTGCGGGGGGGCTACAATGAGCAGTTCTTC; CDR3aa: CASKTPLRGGYNEQFF
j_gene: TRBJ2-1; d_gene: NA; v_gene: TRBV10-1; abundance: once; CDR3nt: TGCGCCAGCAGTGATTCCCGCTCTAGTGAGCAGTTCTTC; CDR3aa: CASSDSRSSEQFF
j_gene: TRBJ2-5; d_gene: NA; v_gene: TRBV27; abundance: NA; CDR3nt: TGTGCCAGCCGCCGCCCGGGCCTTGAACGGGAGCAGTACTTC; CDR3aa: CASRRPGLEREQYF
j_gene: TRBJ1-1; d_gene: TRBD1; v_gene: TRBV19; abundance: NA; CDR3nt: TGTGCCAGTAGGGTACAGGGGATGAACACTGAAGCTTTCTTT; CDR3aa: CASRVQGMNTEAFF
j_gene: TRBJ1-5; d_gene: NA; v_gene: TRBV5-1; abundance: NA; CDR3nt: TGCGCCAGCAGCTTGGAAGGGGCCTATACCGATCGGGCTAGCAATCAGCCCCAGCATTTT; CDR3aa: CASSLEGAYTDRASNQPQHF
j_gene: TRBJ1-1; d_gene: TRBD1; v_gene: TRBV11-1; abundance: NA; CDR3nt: TGTGCCAGCAGCTTTGGGACAGGGGGCATCACTGAAGCTTTCTTT; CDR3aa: CASSFGTGGITEAFF
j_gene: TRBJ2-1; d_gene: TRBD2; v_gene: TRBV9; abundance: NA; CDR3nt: TGTGCCAGCAGCCCCTGGACTAGCGGGGCCCACAATGAGCAGTTCTTC; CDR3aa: CASSPWTSGAHNEQFF
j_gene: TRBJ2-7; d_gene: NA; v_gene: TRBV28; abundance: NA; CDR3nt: TGTGCCAGCAGTTTTATCGGCTACGAGCAGTACTTC; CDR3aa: CASSFIGYEQYF
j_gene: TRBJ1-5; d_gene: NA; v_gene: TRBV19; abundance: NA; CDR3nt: TGTGCCAGTAGTATAGGCAGAAATCAGCCCCAGCATTTT; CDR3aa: CASSIGRNQPQHF
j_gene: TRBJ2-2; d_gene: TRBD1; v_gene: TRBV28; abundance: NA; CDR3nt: TGTGCCAGCAGGTCAACAGGGGTCACCGGGGAGCTGTTTTTT; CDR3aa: CASRSTGVTGELFF
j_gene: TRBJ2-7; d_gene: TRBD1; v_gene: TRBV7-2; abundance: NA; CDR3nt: TGTGCCAGCAGCTTCCTGGGACAGCCGATATACGAGCAGTACTTC; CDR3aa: CASSFLGQPIYEQYF
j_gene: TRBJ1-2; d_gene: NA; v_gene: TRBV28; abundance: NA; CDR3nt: TGTGCCACTCACGGGGGATTTGGCTACACCTTC; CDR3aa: CATHGGFGYTF
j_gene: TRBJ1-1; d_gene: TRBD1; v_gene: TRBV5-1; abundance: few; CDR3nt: TGCGCCAGCAGCACCCGACAGGGGGGGTACACTGAAGCTTTCTTT; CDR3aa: CASSTRQGGYTEAFF
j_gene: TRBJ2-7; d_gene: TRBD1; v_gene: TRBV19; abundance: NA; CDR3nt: TGTGCCAGTAGTAGCCAGCCGGGACAGGGGGCCCACGAGCAGTACTTC; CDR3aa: CASSSQPGQGAHEQYF
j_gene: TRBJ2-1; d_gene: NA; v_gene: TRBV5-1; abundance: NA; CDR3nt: TGCGCCAGCAGCTTGGCGAGGACTATCGACAATGAGCAGTTCTTC; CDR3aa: CASSLARTIDNEQFF
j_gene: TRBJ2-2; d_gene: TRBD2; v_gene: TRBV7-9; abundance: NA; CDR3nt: TGTGCCAGCAGCCCGAGCGGGGGGGTCGGTATCGGGGAGCTGTTTTTT; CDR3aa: CASSPSGGVGIGELFF
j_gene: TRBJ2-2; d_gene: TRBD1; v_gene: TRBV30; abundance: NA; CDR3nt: TGTGCCTGGATTAACCGGGACAGGATCACCGGGGAGCTGTTTTTT; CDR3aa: CAWINRDRITGELFF
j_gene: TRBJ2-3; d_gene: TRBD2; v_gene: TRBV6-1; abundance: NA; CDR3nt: TGTGCCAGCAGTGAAGTAGCGGGGGGTCTCTTCGTCGCATATACGCAGTATTTT; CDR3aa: CASSEVAGGLFVAYTQYF
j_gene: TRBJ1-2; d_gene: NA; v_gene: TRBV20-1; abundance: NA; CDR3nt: TGCAGTGCCAGGGAGGGGGAGGGCTACACCTTC; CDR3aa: CSAREGEGYTF
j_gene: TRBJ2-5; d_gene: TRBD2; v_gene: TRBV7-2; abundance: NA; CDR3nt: TGTGCCAGCAGCTTGGGACTAGCACTAGGAGGAGAGACCCAGTACTTC; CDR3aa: CASSLGLALGGETQYF
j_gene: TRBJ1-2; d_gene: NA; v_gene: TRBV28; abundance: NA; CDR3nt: TGTGCCAGCAGTTTATTATCGAGAAGCTACACCTTC; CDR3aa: CASSLLSRSYTF
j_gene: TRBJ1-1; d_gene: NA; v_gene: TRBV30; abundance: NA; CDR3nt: TGTGCCTGGGGGAGGAGTTACTCCCTTGAAGCTTTCTTT; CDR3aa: CAWGRSYSLEAFF
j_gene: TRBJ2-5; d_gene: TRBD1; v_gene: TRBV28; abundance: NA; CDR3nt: TGTGCCAGCAGTTTATGGACAGGGGTGACCCAGTACTTC; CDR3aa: CASSLWTGVTQYF
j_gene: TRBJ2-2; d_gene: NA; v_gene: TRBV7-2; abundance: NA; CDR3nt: TGTGCCAGCAGCCCCTGGACTGTTCATGGGGGGGAGCTGTTTTTT; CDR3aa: CASSPWTVHGGELFF
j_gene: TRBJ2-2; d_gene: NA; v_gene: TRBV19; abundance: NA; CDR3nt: TGTGCCAGCCCGGTACCGAACACCGGGGAGCTGTTTTTT; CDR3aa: CASPVPNTGELFF
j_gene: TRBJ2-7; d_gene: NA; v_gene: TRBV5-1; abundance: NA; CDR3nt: TGCGCCAGCAGCTCTGACATAGGCTCCTACGAGCAGTACTTC; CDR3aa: CASSSDIGSYEQYF
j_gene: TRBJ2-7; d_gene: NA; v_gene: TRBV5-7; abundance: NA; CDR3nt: TGTGCCAGCAGCAAACAGCGGGTGTCCTACGAGCAGTACTTC; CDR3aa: CASSKQRVSYEQYF
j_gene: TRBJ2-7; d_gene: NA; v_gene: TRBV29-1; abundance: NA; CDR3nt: TGCAGCGGTGAGGGTTATGGGCACGAGCAGTACTTC; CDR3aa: CSGEGYGHEQYF
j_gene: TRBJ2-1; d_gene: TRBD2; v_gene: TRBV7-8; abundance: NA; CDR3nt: TGTGCCAGCAGCTTAGGGCTAGCGGGAGGGCCCTACAATGAGCAGTTCTTC; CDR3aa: CASSLGLAGGPYNEQFF
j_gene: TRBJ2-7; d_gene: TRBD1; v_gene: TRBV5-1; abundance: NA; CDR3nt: TGCGCCAGTTCGACAGGGGAGTTCTACGAGCAGTACTTC; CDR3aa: CASSTGEFYEQYF
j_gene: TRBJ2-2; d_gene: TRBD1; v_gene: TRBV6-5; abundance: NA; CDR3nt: TGTGCCAGCAGACAAGACAGGGGAGGCACCGGGGAGCTGTTTTTT; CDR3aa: CASRQDRGGTGELFF
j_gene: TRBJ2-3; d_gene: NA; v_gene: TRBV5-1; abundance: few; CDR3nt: TGCGCCAGCAGCGGGGGAGGCAGCACAGATACGCAGTATTTT; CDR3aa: CASSGGGSTDTQYF
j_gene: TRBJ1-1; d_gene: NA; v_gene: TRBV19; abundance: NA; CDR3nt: TGTGCCAGTAGCTCTCTGGGGTGGGGGCAGGGTGAAGCTTTCTTT; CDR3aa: CASSSLGWGQGEAFF
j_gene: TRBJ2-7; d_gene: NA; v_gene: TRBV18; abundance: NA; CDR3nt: TGTGCCAGCTCACCACCGTTCCGGGAGCAAGGGGTGCAGTACTTC; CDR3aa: CASSPPFREQGVQYF
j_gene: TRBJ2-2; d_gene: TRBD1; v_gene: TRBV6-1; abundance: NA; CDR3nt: TGTGCCAGCCAGACAGGGACGAACACCGGGGAGCTGTTTTTT; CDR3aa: CASQTGTNTGELFF